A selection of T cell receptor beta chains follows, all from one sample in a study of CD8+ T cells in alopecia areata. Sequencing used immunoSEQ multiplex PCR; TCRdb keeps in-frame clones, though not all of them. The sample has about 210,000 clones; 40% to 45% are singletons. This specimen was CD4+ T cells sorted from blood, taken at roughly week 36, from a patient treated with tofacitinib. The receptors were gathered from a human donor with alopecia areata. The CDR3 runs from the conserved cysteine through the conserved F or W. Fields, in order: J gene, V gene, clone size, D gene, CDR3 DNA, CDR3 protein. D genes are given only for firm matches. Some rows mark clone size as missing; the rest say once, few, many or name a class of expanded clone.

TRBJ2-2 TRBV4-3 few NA TGCGCCAGCAGCTCGGACGGAGGCACCGGGGAGCTGTTTTTT CASSSDGGTGELFF
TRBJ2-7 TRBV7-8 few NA TGTGCCAGCAGCACGCCGGGACTTAACTACGAGCAGTACTTC CASSTPGLNYEQYF
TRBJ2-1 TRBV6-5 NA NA TGTGCCAGCCGGTACAATGAGCAGTTCTTC CASRYNEQFF
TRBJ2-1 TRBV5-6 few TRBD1 TGTGCCAGCAGGTCCGGGACAGGGGGCTACAATGAGCAGTTCTTC CASRSGTGGYNEQFF
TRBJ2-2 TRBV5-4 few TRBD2 TGTGCCAGCAGCCCCGGCGGGAGGGCAGCCGGGGAGCTGTTTTTT CASSPGGRAAGELFF
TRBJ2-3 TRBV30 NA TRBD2 TGTGCCTGGAGTAAGACTAGCGGGAGGCCGATCGTCCTCACAGATACGCAGTATTTT CAWSKTSGRPIVLTDTQYF
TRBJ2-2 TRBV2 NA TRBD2 TGTGCCAGCAAGGGGCTAGCGGGAGCGGGCGGGGAGCTGTTTTTT CASKGLAGAGGELFF
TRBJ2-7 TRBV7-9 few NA TGTGCCAGCAGTCCGAGTTACGAGCAGTACTTC CASSPSYEQYF
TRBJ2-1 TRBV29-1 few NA TGCAGCGTTGGGGTGCGCTCCTACAATGAGCAGTTCTTC CSVGVRSYNEQFF
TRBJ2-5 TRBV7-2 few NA TGTGCCAGCAGCTCCTCGATGGACCCCCAGTACTTC CASSSSMDPQYF
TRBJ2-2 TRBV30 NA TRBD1 TGTGCCTATCCCCGGGACAGGGGTACCGGGGAGCTGTTTTTT CAYPRDRGTGELFF
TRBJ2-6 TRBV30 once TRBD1 TGTGCCCTGGACAGGAGGTCTGGGGCCAACGTCCTGACTTTC CALDRRSGANVLTF
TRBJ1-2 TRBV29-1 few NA TGCAGCGTTGAGGGGCGTTTAGAAGATGGCTACACCTTC CSVEGRLEDGYTF
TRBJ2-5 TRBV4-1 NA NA TGCGCCAGCAGCCGCGGGACGACAGAGACCCAGTACTTC CASSRGTTETQYF
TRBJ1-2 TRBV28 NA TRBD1 TGTGCCAGCGCTCTTCTTCCGGGACAGGGGCTAGCTGGCTACACCTTC CASALLPGQGLAGYTF
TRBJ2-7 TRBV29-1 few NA TGCAGCGCATCGCGGCGGCCGAGCTCCTACGAGCAGTACTTC CSASRRPSSYEQYF
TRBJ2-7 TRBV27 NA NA TGTGCCAGCAGTCCCTGGGACAAGTCCTACGAGCAGTACTTC CASSPWDKSYEQYF
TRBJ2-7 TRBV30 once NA TGTGCCTGGAGACGTAGAGCCTACGAGCAGTACTTC CAWRRRAYEQYF